Each of the 23 T cell receptor beta chains below was sequenced from the same sample in a study of cytomegalovirus exposure and HLA in healthy donors. The PCR made use of 60 Vbeta and 13 Jbeta primers. The table came from immunoSEQ multiplex PCR; TCRdb's copy has only in-frame clones and leaves some out. Counted here are about 130,000 clones, roughly 85% occurring once; the ten biggest clones make up around 7%. Material: PBMCs. Every receptor here comes from a man between 40 and 49 years old in good health and CMV-seropositive.

This CDR3 is CASILAGIDYGYTF. The CDR3 DNA reads as TGTGCCAGTATCCTAGCGGGGATCGACTATGGCTACACCTTC. The chain combines TRBV19 with TRBJ1-2, with D uncertain. The CDR3 is made up of 14 amino acids. The germline gives CDR1 LNHDA, CDR2 SQIVND (reference sequence). V was shortened by 7 bases and J by 3 bases, with 15 bases between the two germline ends.

This clone was observed a single time. The chain uses TRBV6-1 and TRBJ1-5, with D perhaps TRBD1 (5 bases). Between the trimmed V and J ends, which lost 5 bases and 6 bases, there was a span of 14 bases. Germline V gene data show CDR1 as MNHNS and CDR2 as SASEGT. The CDR3 runs to 14 residues. The CDR3 nucleotides are TGTGCCAGCAGTTCCGATAGTGGGGCTCAGCCCCAGCATTTT. Amino acids: CASSSDSGAQPQHF.

This clone came up a few times. The chain employs TRBV5-1 and TRBJ1-6; D ambiguous. Germline CDR1 and CDR2: SGHRS and YFSETQ. V lost 2 bases and J 6 bases, leaving 15 bases between the germline ends. This CDR3 is built from 16 residues. The chain's CDR3 is CASSLEAAPINSPLHF. CDR3 bases: TGCGCCAGCAGCTTAGAGGCAGCTCCGATTAATTCACCCCTCCACTTT. The full variable domain, its missing parts supplied by reference TRBV5-1 and TRBJ1-6, is KAGVTQTPRYLIKTRGQQVTLSCSPISGHRSVSWYQQTPGQGLQFLFEYFSETQRNKGNFPGRFSGRQFSNSRSEMNVSTLELGDSALYLCASSLEAAPINSPLHFGNGTRLTVT.

J is TRBJ2-7 and V is TRBV7-9; TRBD1 is a possible D gene (6 bases). The CDR3 extends over 16 amino acids. Germline loops: CDR1 SEHNR, CDR2 FQNEAQ (reference sequence). The V and J ends lost 2 bases and 5 bases respectively, with 19 bases between them. CDR3 region: CASSLNSAGDTHEQYF. For the CDR3, the DNA is TGTGCCAGCAGCTTAAATTCGGCAGGGGACACCCACGAGCAGTACTTC.

About this clone: In the same sample, other DNA sequences code for this CDR3. The CDR3 DNA reads TGTGCCAGCAGTTCCGGGACAGGGTATTCACCCCTCCACTTT. Its protein is CASSSGTGYSPLHF. The V call is TRBV6-5, the J call TRBJ1-6; 9 positions match TRBD1. Germline values: CDR1 MNHEY, CDR2 SVGAGI. The CDR3 covers 14 residues. V shed 4 bases and J 8 bases; nucleotides not matched to a gene: 3.

The chain is built from TRBV20-1 and TRBJ2-7, with D possibly being TRBD1 (6 bases). Trimming cost V 5 bases and J 12 bases, with 14 bases left between them. The germline CDR1 and CDR2 sequences are DFQATT and SNEGSKA (reference sequence). The CDR3 covers 10 residues. CDR3 protein: CSAGDNRLYF. CDR3 nucleotides: TGCAGTGCTGGGGACAATAGACTGTACTTC.

Points on this clone: One end of the junction does not line up with germline, which may come from a read error. The chain carries TRBV9 and TRBJ2-1, with 10 bases fitting TRBD2. CDR1 and CDR2 from the germline V gene are SGDLS and YYNGEE. The CDR3 spans 16 residues. CDR3 amino acids: CASSPRLAGSANKQFF. CDR3 DNA: TGTGCCAGCAGCCCCAGACTAGCGGGCTCTGCCAATAAGCAGTTCTTC.

This chain links TRBV5-1 with TRBJ2-1, with 11 nucleotides matching TRBD2. The V gene's germline CDR1 is SGHRS and CDR2 YFSETQ. Unmatched junction bases numbered 5, after V lost 4 bases and J lost 2 bases. The CDR3 has 16 residues. CDR3 region: CASSEGLAAPYNEQFF. The CDR3 DNA reads as TGCGCCAGCAGCGAGGGACTAGCGGCCCCCTACAATGAGCAGTTCTTC.

This chain connects TRBV30 to TRBJ2-1; possibly TRBD2 for D (6 bases). The V end lost 8 bases, the J end lost 9 bases, and 20 bases lay between the germline ends. Germline CDR1 is GTSNPN and CDR2 is SVGIG (reference sequence). This CDR3 comprises 13 residues. The CDR3 loop reads CARESETRGEQFF. CDR3 DNA sequence: TGTGCCCGAGAATCCGAGACTAGGGGTGAGCAGTTCTTC.

The rearrangement links TRBV5-1 to TRBJ1-2, with TRBD1 as a possible D gene (5 bases). The V and J ends lost 4 bases and 3 bases respectively, with 10 bases between them. Germline assignment: CDR1 SGHRS and CDR2 YFSETQ. This CDR3 is 13 amino acids long. Written as DNA, the CDR3 is TGCGCCAGCAGCCGCAGGGAAGACTATGGCTACACCTTC. The encoded protein is CASSRREDYGYTF.

The chain couples TRBV5-8 to TRBJ1-2, with D possibly being TRBD1 (5 bases). Germline CDR1 is SGHTS and CDR2 is YDEGEE. V lost 0 bases to trimming and J lost 3 bases, with 9 bases between them. This CDR3 spans 14 amino acids. The DNA for the CDR3 is TGTGCCAGCAGCTTGGCGAGACAGTACTATGGCTACACCTTC. Amino acids: CASSLARQYYGYTF.

The chain employs TRBV6-6 and TRBJ2-7; possibly TRBD2 for D (6 bases). Trimming removed 0 bases at V and 1 base at J, with 10 bases between. Germline values: CDR1 MNHNY, CDR2 SVGAGI (reference sequence). This CDR3 region has 15 residues. The CDR3 region has the DNA TGTGCCAGCAGTTACTCCTCGGGGGTTTCCTACGAGCAGTACTTC. Protein: CASSYSSGVSYEQYF.

The chain is built from TRBV19 and TRBJ2-3; D remains unclear. The length of the CDR3 is 14 residues. Per the germline V gene, CDR1 is LNHDA and CDR2 is SQIVND (reference sequence). V dropped 7 bases and J dropped 3 bases, with 14 bases sitting between them. The CDR3 loop is CASTLGLWTDTQYF. The CDR3 bases are TGTGCCAGTACCCTCGGTCTATGGACAGATACGCAGTATTTT.

V usage is TRBV18 and J usage is TRBJ1-4; 9 bases map to TRBD1. The CDR3 is 14 amino acids. The V and J ends lost 6 bases and 8 bases, in that order; junction bases with no gene match: 7. Germline V CDR1 and CDR2: KGHSH, LQKENI. CDR3 bases: TGTGCCAGCTCGCTAGACAGGGGGTACGAAAAACTGTTTTTT. Translated: CASSLDRGYEKLFF.

This sequence joins TRBV29-1 and TRBJ2-5; TRBD1 matches at 10 bases. J was trimmed by 3 bases and V by 7 bases; bases with no gene match: 5. Germline V CDR1 and CDR2: SQVTM, ANQGSEA. There are 13 residues in the CDR3. The CDR3 here is CSAFGTGEETQYF. Here the CDR3 DNA reads TGCAGCGCCTTTGGGACAGGGGAAGAGACCCAGTACTTC. The entire variable domain, with the rest obtained from reference TRBV29-1 and TRBJ2-5, is as follows: SAVISQKPSRDICQRGTSLTIQCQVDSQVTMMFWYRQQPGQSLTLIATANQGSEATYESGFVIDKFPISRPNLTFSTLTVSNMSPEDSSIYLCSAFGTGEETQYFGPGTRLLVL.

This clone was observed a single time. This chain joins TRBV11-2 and TRBJ1-2; no clear D. V lost 2 bases, J lost 7 bases, and 8 bases lay in between. CDR3 length: 12 residues. The germline CDR1 and CDR2 sequences are SGHAT and FQNNGV. CDR3 sequence reads: CASSLSNSGYTF. For the CDR3, the DNA is TGTGCCAGCAGCTTATCGAACAGTGGCTACACCTTC.

This chain connects TRBV6-1 to TRBJ2-2, with a tentative D call TRBD2 (5 bases). The CDR3 runs 15 residues. CDR1 and CDR2 (germline): MNHNS, SASEGT. V lost 4 bases and J 1 base, leaving 10 bases between the germline ends. CDR3 coding DNA: TGTGCCAGCAGTGTTACTGGAGGGAACACCGGGGAGCTGTTTTTT. It translates to CASSVTGGNTGELFF.

The genes are TRBV10-1 and TRBJ2-3; D may be TRBD2 (5 bases). The germline CDR1 and CDR2 sequences are WNHNN and SYGVQD (reference sequence). CDR3 length: 15 amino acids. The V end was cut by 10 bases, the J end by 0 bases, with 17 bases between. This chain's CDR3 is CATQDTSSSTDTQYF. The CDR3 DNA sequence: TGCGCCACCCAAGACACTAGTTCTAGCACAGATACGCAGTATTTT.

Here the CDR3 reads CASARGGGSSPLHF. CDR3 sequence (DNA): TGTGCCAGCGCTAGGGGGGGAGGGAGTTCACCCCTCCACTTT. The chain links TRBV2 to TRBJ1-6; a possible D gene is TRBD1 (6 bases). From germline, CDR1 is SNHLY and CDR2 FYNNEI. V lost 8 bases and J 9 bases, leaving 17 bases between the germline ends. This CDR3 is built from 14 residues.

This sequence joins TRBV5-4 and TRBJ1-4; a possible D gene is TRBD1 (6 bases). Per the germline V gene, CDR1 is SGHNT and CDR2 is YYREEE (reference sequence). CDR3 length: 13 residues. V was trimmed by 2 bases and J by 8 bases, leaving 10 bases between them. This CDR3 is CASSLRGGEKLFF. CDR3 coding DNA: TGTGCCAGCAGCTTAAGGGGGGGAGAAAAACTGTTTTTT.

The CDR3 here is CASSLNPGLVTEAFF. The CDR3 nucleotides read TGTGCCAGCAGCTTAAATCCGGGGTTAGTCACTGAAGCTTTCTTT. This chain links TRBV7-3 with TRBJ1-1; no definite D call. The CDR3 loop spans 15 amino acids. Germline V gene data show CDR1 as SGHTA and CDR2 as FQGTGA. V was shortened by 1 base and J by 4 bases, with 13 bases between the two germline ends.

This chain joins TRBV10-3 and TRBJ2-7, with 7 bases lining up with TRBD1. V gave up 2 bases and J gave up 2 bases; unmatched junction bases: 9. This CDR3 is 16 amino acids long. Germline CDR1 ENHRY, CDR2 SYGVKD. The CDR3 region has the DNA TGTGCCATCAGTGAGGGACAGCAGAGGGGGCCCTACGAGCAGTACTTC. Protein product: CAISEGQQRGPYEQYF.

This clone was seen only once. This chain uses TRBV7-9 with TRBJ1-2; 9 nucleotides match TRBD1. CDR1 and CDR2 (germline): SEHNR, FQNEAQ (reference sequence). The CDR3 runs to 15 residues. V trimming: 1 base; J trimming: 8 bases; junction bases outside the gene matches: 8. This CDR3 reads CASSLGGQGLGGYTF. CDR3 sequence (DNA): TGTGCCAGCAGCTTAGGGGGACAGGGCCTCGGGGGCTACACCTTC.